Below are 29 T cell receptor beta chains sequenced from a single sample in a study of identical twins. TCRdb ran MiXCR on the 5' RACE reads and lists one entry per CDR3 protein. The table records hundreds of thousands of distinct CDR3 sequences, 20% to 30% of them present only once. The same data also contributed to another study, on T cells expressing NK-cell markers.

The sequencing sample was made of CD4+ T cells sorted from blood. The origin of the receptors is a woman aged 18-30 years in good health.

This clonotype was picked up a small number of times. V gene TRBV3-1 combines with J gene TRBJ2-5; D is ambiguous. The CDR3 spans 12 residues. Germline V lookup: CDR1 LGHDT, CDR2 YNNKEL (reference sequence). The germline V and J ends were trimmed by 4 bases and 7 bases, with 10 bases remaining between them. The DNA of the CDR3 is TGTGCCAGCAGCCTAGGGTCTCGGACCCAGTACTTC. This codes for CASSLGSRTQYF.

This clonotype was seen a handful of times. The rearrangement joins TRBV20-1 to TRBJ1-6, with 7 bases matching TRBD1. J was trimmed by 8 bases and V by 5 bases; bases with no gene match: 15. The CDR3 runs to 16 residues. Per germline, CDR1 DFQATT and CDR2 SNEGSKA (reference sequence). This CDR3 reads CSAPPTGVRGDSPLHF. The CDR3 DNA follows: TGCAGTGCTCCCCCCACCGGGGTCAGGGGGGATTCACCCCTCCACTTT.

This clonotype appeared many times. The V gene is TRBV20-1, the J gene TRBJ1-1; D perhaps matches TRBD1 (5 bases). Germline-derived CDR1 and CDR2 are DFQATT and SNEGSKA (reference sequence). The CDR3 is 13 residues long. Trimming stripped 5 bases from V and 3 bases from J, with 13 bases between. The CDR3 region is CSAVSPGHTEAFF. The CDR3 DNA is TGCAGTGCTGTGAGTCCGGGACACACTGAAGCTTTCTTT.

In this sample, this clonotype turned up many times. V usage is TRBV10-2 and J usage is TRBJ2-2; 12 bases fit TRBD2. The V segment lost 7 bases and the J segment 5 bases; nucleotides outside the gene matches: 2. This CDR3 region has 14 residues. CDR1 and CDR2 (germline): WSHSY, SAAADI. CDR3 protein: CASKLAGGTGELFF. The CDR3 DNA reads TGCGCCAGCAAGCTAGCGGGAGGGACCGGGGAGCTGTTTTTT.

V gene TRBV2 combines with J gene TRBJ2-5; D gene unclear. Deletions cut 1 base from V and 4 bases from J, with 7 bases between. CDR1 is SNHLY, CDR2 FYNNEI, per germline. The CDR3 is 13 residues long. CDR3 in DNA: TGTGCCAGCAGTGAAGGGGGTGGAGAGACCCAGTACTTC. This translates into CASSEGGGETQYF.

This chain connects TRBV4-3 to TRBJ2-1, with D unclear. This CDR3 has 19 residues. V lost 2 bases to trimming and J lost 0 bases, with 20 bases between them. Germline V lookup: CDR1 LGHNA, CDR2 YSLEER. This chain's CDR3 is CASSQYPPAAQSSYNEQFF. The CDR3 DNA reads TGCGCCAGCAGCCAATACCCTCCCGCAGCGCAGAGCTCCTACAATGAGCAGTTCTTC.

A word on this clonotype: Compared with germline, one end of the junction differs, possibly owing to a read error. The rearrangement uses TRBV7-9 and TRBJ2-7, with 13 bases lining up with TRBD2. CDR3 length: 13 residues. From germline, CDR1 is SEHNR and CDR2 FQNEAQ (reference sequence). CDR3 sequence (DNA): TGTGCCAGCTCCGGGACTAGCGGGAAGAGAACGAACTTC. Translation gives CASSGTSGKRTNF.

The rearrangement uses TRBV6-2 or TRBV6-3 and TRBJ2-1; tentatively, D is TRBD2 (7 bases). The CDR3 covers 14 residues. V lost 6 bases and J lost 8, with 17 bases in between. Germline V gene data show CDR1 as MNHEY and CDR2 as SVGEGT. The CDR3 spells CASSRRGARDEQFF. CDR3 coding DNA: TGTGCCAGCAGCCGACGGGGGGCCCGCGATGAGCAGTTCTTC.

V and J are TRBV5-6 and TRBJ2-7; TRBD2 might be the D (6 bases). Trimming stripped 0 bases from V and 0 bases from J, with 10 bases between. Germline V CDR1 and CDR2: SGHDT, YYEEEE. The CDR3 totals 15 residues. The CDR3 is CASSLGLAFSYEQYF. CDR3 nucleotides: TGTGCCAGCAGCTTGGGGCTAGCGTTCTCCTACGAGCAGTACTTC.

The gene calls are TRBV7-6 and TRBJ2-7, with 7 bases matching TRBD2. This CDR3 has 14 amino acids. V lost 4 bases, J lost 0 bases, and 3 bases stayed unmatched. Per the germline V gene, CDR1 is SGHVS and CDR2 is FNYEAQ. For the CDR3, the DNA is TGTGCCAGCAGCTCTACTAGCGACTCCTACGAGCAGTACTTC. This encodes CASSSTSDSYEQYF. Full variable domain (outside the CDR3, taken from reference TRBV7-6 and TRBJ2-7): GAGVSQSPRYKVTKRGQDVALRCDPISGHVSLYWYRQALGQGPEFLTYFNYEAQQDKSGLPNDRFSAERPEGSISTLTIQRTEQRDSAMYRCASSSTSDSYEQYFGPGTRLTVT.

The chain carries TRBV11-1 and TRBJ2-1, with 16 positions matching TRBD2. The V gene end was trimmed by 3 bases and the J gene end by 0 bases; junction bases not matched to a gene: 5. Germline CDR1 and CDR2: SGHAT and FQDESV (reference sequence). CDR3 length: 19 amino acids. CDR3 region: CASSFPGLAGGFSYNEQFF. CDR3 bases: TGTGCCAGCAGCTTCCCGGGACTAGCGGGAGGGTTCTCCTACAATGAGCAGTTCTTC. The variable domain in full, completed from reference TRBV11-1 and TRBJ2-1, reads EAEVAQSPRYKITEKSQAVAFWCDPISGHATLYWYRQILGQGPELLVQFQDESVVDDSQLPKDRFSAERLKGVDSTLKIQPAELGDSAMYLCASSFPGLAGGFSYNEQFFGPGTRLTVL.

The chain recombines TRBV3-1 with TRBJ2-2, with unresolved D. Germline lookup yields CDR1 LGHDT and CDR2 YNNKEL (reference sequence). The CDR3 sequence is 13 residues long. V was trimmed by 2 bases and J by 4 bases, leaving 5 bases between them. CDR3 sequence reads: CASSQLPTGELFF. The CDR3 DNA reads TGTGCCAGCAGCCAATTGCCCACCGGGGAGCTGTTTTTT.

This clonotype has a handful of counts. V is TRBV19 and J is TRBJ2-1; D tentatively reads TRBD1 or TRBD2 (5 bases each). Germline CDR1 and CDR2: LNHDA and SQIVND (reference sequence). Between the trimmed V and J ends, which lost 1 base and 0 bases, there was a span of 13 bases. The CDR3 covers 17 residues. The CDR3 DNA follows: TGTGCCAGTAGTATAGCGGGGCTCCTTAGCTCCTACAATGAGCAGTTCTTC. Translation gives CASSIAGLLSSYNEQFF.

V is TRBV6-5 and J is TRBJ2-2; 12 bases fit TRBD2. V was pared by 0 bases and J by 4 bases, with 9 bases of the junction left unmatched. Germline lookup yields CDR1 MNHEY and CDR2 SVGAGI. CDR3 length: 19 amino acids. CDR3 bases: TGTGCCAGCAGTTACTCGGGCCTAGCGGGAGGGCTCGGCACCGGGGAGCTGTTTTTT. Translation gives CASSYSGLAGGLGTGELFF.

This clonotype was seen more than once but under ten times. J is TRBJ2-1 and V is TRBV7-2; 8 bases match TRBD2. The CDR3 length is 16 residues. In germline, CDR1 is SGHTA, CDR2 FQGNSA. J gave up 2 bases and V 3 bases, and 6 bases lay outside the gene matches. CDR3 DNA: TGTGCCAGCAGCTTCCTTGGTAGCGGGGCCTACAATGAGCAGTTCTTC. Protein product: CASSFLGSGAYNEQFF.

This clonotype has a count of ten or more. The chain has TRBV5-1 and TRBJ2-1; either TRBD1 or TRBD2 may fit D (5 bases each). This CDR3 has 16 residues. CDR1 SGHRS and CDR2 YFSETQ come from the germline V gene. V was trimmed by 3 bases and J by 4 bases, leaving 17 bases between them. The CDR3 DNA reads as TGCGCCAGCAGCTGGACTGTTGGGGGTGTATACAATGAGCAGTTCTTC. Its protein is CASSWTVGGVYNEQFF.

This clonotype occurred many times. The V and J genes are TRBV29-1 and TRBJ1-1; D gene uncertain. Germline loops: CDR1 SQVTM, CDR2 ANQGSEA. Trimming removed 3 bases from V and 3 bases from J, with 11 bases in between. CDR3 length equals 13 residues. The CDR3 protein is CSVDPKDDTEAFF. The DNA of the CDR3 is TGCAGCGTTGATCCAAAGGATGACACTGAAGCTTTCTTT.

This clonotype was counted a few times. The DNA of the CDR3 is TGTGCCAGCAGCTTACAGGGGGGGAGTGAGCAGTTCTTC. Translation gives CASSLQGGSEQFF. V usage is TRBV7-9 and J usage is TRBJ2-1; D may match TRBD1 or TRBD2 (7 bases each). Germline V gives CDR1 SEHNR, CDR2 FQNEAQ (reference sequence). V dropped 2 bases and J dropped 9 bases, with 11 bases sitting between them. The CDR3 spans 13 residues.

This chain connects TRBV25-1 to TRBJ1-4; 7 bases align to TRBD1. CDR3 length equals 16 residues. Losses at the gene ends were 4 bases for V and 4 bases for J; bases not matched to a gene: 9. Germline V gene data show CDR1 as MGHDK and CDR2 as SYGVNS. As DNA, the CDR3 is TGTGCCAGCAGTGCCCGACCGGGACAGTTTAATGAAAAACTGTTTTTT. This translates into CASSARPGQFNEKLFF.

This clonotype was detected many times. V and J are TRBV7-8 and TRBJ2-2; no clear D. CDR3 length: 17 amino acids. CDR1 is SGHVS, CDR2 FQNEAQ, per germline. Trimming took 1 base from V and 1 from J, leaving 13 bases between them. The CDR3 sequence is CASSLVFPDQNTGELFF. The CDR3 DNA reads TGTGCCAGCAGCTTAGTTTTTCCGGACCAGAACACCGGGGAGCTGTTTTTT.

The sample holds a few counts of this clonotype. The genes are TRBV12-5 and TRBJ1-1; D unresolved. Trimming cost V 3 bases and J 5 bases, with 13 bases left between them. This CDR3 region has 14 residues. Germline CDR1 reads LGHNT; CDR2 reads FRNRAP. The CDR3 coding sequence is TGTGCTAGTGGTTTCCAACGCATGGGGACTGAAGCTTTCTTT. As protein: CASGFQRMGTEAFF.

The genes are TRBV24-1 and TRBJ2-1, with D tentatively TRBD2 (6 bases). The germline CDR1 and CDR2 sequences are KGHDR and SFDVKD. This CDR3 is built from 16 residues. V was trimmed by 3 bases and J by 5 bases, leaving 16 bases between them. The CDR3 sequence is CATSDPGLTGDNEQFF. CDR3 DNA: TGTGCCACCAGTGATCCCGGACTTACGGGAGACAATGAGCAGTTCTTC.

This clonotype was counted a few times. The genes are TRBV24-1 and TRBJ2-5; the D is unclear. CDR3 length: 15 residues. Germline V gene data show CDR1 as KGHDR and CDR2 as SFDVKD. Trimming left V 5 bases short and J 1 base short, with 13 bases between. CDR3 sequence (DNA): TGTGCCACCAGTGCCCCTGGGGATCCCCAAGAGACCCAGTACTTC. It codes for CATSAPGDPQETQYF.

This clonotype has more than one count but fewer than ten. This sequence joins TRBV11-2 and TRBJ2-7, with D hard to call. The length of the CDR3 is 13 residues. Trimming removed 1 base at V and 5 bases at J, with 9 bases between. Germline assignment: CDR1 SGHAT and CDR2 FQNNGV. CDR3 nucleotide sequence: TGTGCCAGCAGCTTAGCGGTTACCCACGAGCAGTACTTC. Translating gives CASSLAVTHEQYF.

This sequence joins TRBV20-1 and TRBJ2-1, with D possibly TRBD2 on 5 matching bases. CDR3 length: 12 amino acids. Trimming took off 6 bases at V and 9 bases at J, with 15 bases between the two ends. CDR1 is DFQATT and CDR2 is SNEGSKA in the germline V gene (reference sequence). CDR3 nucleotide sequence: TGCAGTGCCCCCGTACCCCGGGGTGAGCAGTTCTTC. Amino acid sequence: CSAPVPRGEQFF.

This clonotype appeared once. The V call is TRBV12-5, the J call TRBJ2-5; D ambiguous. CDR3 length equals 12 residues. The V end lost 6 bases, the J end lost 2 bases, and 7 bases lay between the germline ends. CDR1 is LGHNT, CDR2 FRNRAP, per germline. In nucleotides, the CDR3 is TGTGCTAGTGGAGTGGGACAAGAGACCCAGTACTTC. Translated, it gives CASGVGQETQYF.

The chain carries TRBV20-1 and TRBJ1-1, with 10 bases aligning to TRBD1. V gave up 3 bases and J gave up 3 bases; unmatched junction bases: 7. This CDR3 is 15 amino acids long. Germline CDR1 reads DFQATT; CDR2 reads SNEGSKA (reference sequence). The CDR3 DNA sequence: TGCAGTGCTAGGGCTAGGGACAGGGGAGACACTGAAGCTTTCTTT. Amino acid sequence: CSARARDRGDTEAFF.

V usage is TRBV5-1 and J usage is TRBJ2-7; D may be TRBD1 or TRBD2 (5 bases each). Germline CDR1 SGHRS, CDR2 YFSETQ. Trimming took 2 bases from V and 1 from J, leaving 10 bases between them. The length of the CDR3 is 14 residues. DNA of the CDR3: TGCGCCAGCAGCTTCCGGGACGGTTCCTACGAGCAGTACTTC. It translates to CASSFRDGSYEQYF.

This clonotype turned up a few times. The chain couples TRBV29-1 to TRBJ1-1; tentatively, D is TRBD1 (5 bases). This CDR3 region has 12 residues. Germline V gives CDR1 SQVTM, CDR2 ANQGSEA. Trimming shortened V by 5 bases and J by 4 bases, and 11 bases separated the two germline ends. CDR3 loop: CSVQGFGTEAFF. The CDR3, as DNA: TGCAGCGTTCAGGGTTTCGGCACTGAAGCTTTCTTT. Based on the CDR3 plus reference TRBV29-1 and TRBJ1-1, the full variable domain is SAVISQKPSRDICQRGTSLTIQCQVDSQVTMMFWYRQQPGQSLTLIATANQGSEATYESGFVIDKFPISRPNLTFSTLTVSNMSPEDSSIYLCSVQGFGTEAFFGQGTRLTVV.